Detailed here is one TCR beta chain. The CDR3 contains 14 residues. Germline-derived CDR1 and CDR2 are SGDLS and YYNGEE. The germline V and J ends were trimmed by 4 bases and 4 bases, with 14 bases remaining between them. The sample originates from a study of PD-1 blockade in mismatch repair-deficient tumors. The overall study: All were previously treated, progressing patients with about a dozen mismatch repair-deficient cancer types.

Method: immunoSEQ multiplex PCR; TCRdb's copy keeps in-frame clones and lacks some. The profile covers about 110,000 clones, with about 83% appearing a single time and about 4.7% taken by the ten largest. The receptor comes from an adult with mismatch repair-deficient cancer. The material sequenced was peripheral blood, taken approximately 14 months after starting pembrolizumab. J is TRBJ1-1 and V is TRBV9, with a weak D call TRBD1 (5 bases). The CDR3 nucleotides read TGTGCCAGCAGCTCCTCGGGGGGAGGCACTGAAGCTTTCTTT. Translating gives CASSSSGGGTEAFF.